These T cell receptor beta chains were read from a single sample in a study of neoadjuvant anti-PD-1 for oral cavity cancer. Some clones are missing from TCRdb's copy, which holds only in-frame ones; the method was immunoSEQ multiplex PCR. The table shows about 68,000 clones, with about 85% occurring only once. Sequences were derived from PBMCs, sampled after nivolumab (anti-PD-1) treatment. The receptors derive from a person aged 35-79 years with oral cavity squamous cell carcinoma. Each CDR3 is given with its conserved first and last residue. Fields, in order: clone size, J gene, D gene, V gene, CDR3 length, CDR3 DNA, CDR3 protein. A D gene is named only where the DNA matches it firmly. Not every row has a clone size; where given, it reads once, few, many or a size class.

few TRBJ2-6 TRBD2 TRBV4-1 18 TGCGCCAGCAGCGGGGGGAGGGCGCAGATTTCTGGGGCCAACGTCCTGACTTTC CASSGGRAQISGANVLTF
NA TRBJ1-2 NA TRBV5-5 15 TGTGCCAGCACCACAATGACACTAGTCCCCTATGGCTACACCTTC CASTTMTLVPYGYTF
few TRBJ2-1 NA TRBV30 11 TGTGCCGGCTACAGGGGAGGGGAGCAGTTCTTC CAGYRGGEQFF
NA TRBJ2-3 TRBD2 TRBV6-4 13 TGTGCCAGCAGTGAGCGGGAGACAGATACGCAGTATTTT CASSERETDTQYF
NA TRBJ1-2 NA TRBV2 15 TGTGCCAGCAGTGAGAAGAGGGGGACCGCGTATGGCTACACCTTC CASSEKRGTAYGYTF
NA TRBJ2-1 TRBD2 TRBV5-1 14 TGCGCCAGCAGCTCCGGACTAGCGGGAGGAGAGCAGTTCTTC CASSSGLAGGEQFF
few TRBJ1-3 NA TRBV25-1 14 TGTGCCAGCACCCCGGGGGGCTCTGGAAACACCATATATTTT CASTPGGSGNTIYF
NA TRBJ1-1 TRBD1 TRBV5-4 13 TGTGCCAGCGGGGACAGGGGGCAGGTTGAAGCTTTCTTT CASGDRGQVEAFF
few TRBJ2-3 NA TRBV7-2 14 TGTGCCAGCAGCTTCGGAGGGCCAGCCCCTACGCAGTATTTT CASSFGGPAPTQYF
NA TRBJ1-1 NA TRBV5-5 14 TGTGCCAGCAGCTTGCTCCAGGGGAACACTGAAGCTTTCTTT CASSLLQGNTEAFF
NA TRBJ2-3 TRBD1 TRBV9 17 TGTGCCAGCAGCGCGTGGACCTCGGGACAGGGGGCTGATACGCAGTATTTT CASSAWTSGQGADTQYF
NA TRBJ2-7 NA TRBV2 14 TGTGCCTCCGAACTAGGAGGAAACTCCTACGAGCAGTACTTC CASELGGNSYEQYF
NA TRBJ2-3 NA TRBV4-1 18 TGCGCCAGCAGCCAACCCCCTGCCCTGGATTTCTTAGCAGATACGCAGTATTTT CASSQPPALDFLADTQYF
NA TRBJ2-3 NA TRBV15 16 TGTGCCACCAGCAGAGATGGCGTTTATTACGCAGATACGCAGTATTTT CATSRDGVYYADTQYF
NA TRBJ2-5 NA TRBV30 15 TGTGCCTCCTCCAATGGAGGCGGGAACCAAGAGACCCAGTACTTC CASSNGGGNQETQYF
NA TRBJ1-5 NA TRBV15 16 TGTGCCACCAGCAGGACGTCAAGGGGGGGCAATCAGCCCCAGCATTTT CATSRTSRGGNQPQHF
NA TRBJ1-3 TRBD1 TRBV10-3 14 TGTGCCATCCAAGGACAGGGCTCTGGAAACACCATATATTTT CAIQGQGSGNTIYF
NA TRBJ1-2 NA TRBV9 17 TGTGCCAGCAGCATGATGCCCTCGACAGAAACGGGCTATGGCTACACCTTC CASSMMPSTETGYGYTF
NA TRBJ1-1 NA TRBV19 13 TGTGCCAGTAGTATGTGGGGGGCCGAGGAAGCTTTCTTT CASSMWGAEEAFF
NA TRBJ1-5 NA TRBV2 15 TGTGCCAGCAGTGTCGAGGTGACCCCCAATCAGCCCCAGCATTTT CASSVEVTPNQPQHF
NA TRBJ2-7 NA TRBV6-5 16 TGTGCCAGCAGTTACGTCGGGTGGGGGAATAGGTTAGAGCAGTACTTC CASSYVGWGNRLEQYF
NA TRBJ2-2 NA TRBV12-2 17 TGTGCAAGTCGCTTAGATCGTTTTGGATTTTACACCGGGGAGCTGTTTTTT CASRLDRFGFYTGELFF
NA TRBJ2-3 TRBD1 TRBV6-5 15 TGTGCCAGCAGTTCTCCGGGACAGGGTACAGATACGCAGTATTTT CASSSPGQGTDTQYF
NA TRBJ1-5 NA TRBV27 18 TGTGCCAGCAGTGCCTTCCGGGAGATCCTTTATAGCAATCAGCCCCAGCATTTT CASSAFREILYSNQPQHF
NA TRBJ2-7 NA TRBV9 13 TGTGCCAGCAGCGTAGAAGGCAGGACCGAGCAGTACTTC CASSVEGRTEQYF
NA TRBJ1-5 NA TRBV10-2 16 TGCGCCAGCAGTGAGTCGTCACAGGGCCCCAGTAAGCCCCAGCATTTT CASSESSQGPSKPQHF
NA TRBJ2-7 NA TRBV25-1 11 TGTGCCAGCCAATGGGGCTACGAGCAGTACTTC CASQWGYEQYF
once TRBJ2-7 TRBD2 TRBV6-6 12 TGTGCCAGCACGGGGGGTCAATACGAGCAGTACTTC CASTGGQYEQYF
NA TRBJ1-2 TRBD1 TRBV7-8 15 TGTGCCAGCAGCCCTAAGGCAGGGGGCAACGGTGGCTACACCTTC CASSPKAGGNGGYTF
NA TRBJ2-3 NA TRBV5-1 15 TGCGCCAGCAGCCTGGACAACCCTAGCACAGATACGCAGTATTTT CASSLDNPSTDTQYF
NA TRBJ2-1 TRBD1 TRBV5-1 15 TGCGCCAGCAGCTTGGTAGGGACAGTTTACAATGAGCAGTTCTTC CASSLVGTVYNEQFF
NA TRBJ1-1 TRBD1 TRBV19 14 TGTGCCAGTAGCCCGGGACAGCTGAACACTGAAGCTTTCTTT CASSPGQLNTEAFF
NA TRBJ1-1 NA TRBV28 11 TGTGCCAGCAGTTTGCGGACTGAAGCTTTCTTT CASSLRTEAFF
NA TRBJ1-2 NA TRBV28 12 TGTGCCAGCAGTTGGGTTAAGAATGGCTACACCTTC CASSWVKNGYTF
NA TRBJ2-7 NA TRBV28 14 TGTGCCAGCATGAGGGGGGGCGGCTCCAACGAGCAGTACTTC CASMRGGGSNEQYF
once TRBJ1-2 NA TRBV9 13 TGTGCCAGCAGCGTCGACAGTAACTATGGCTACACCTTC CASSVDSNYGYTF
NA TRBJ2-3 NA TRBV6-1 13 TGTGCCAGCAGGGTAAGCGGCACAGATACGCAGTATTTT CASRVSGTDTQYF
NA TRBJ2-5 NA TRBV6-1 14 TGTGCCGTCTCCCTAGGCAGGGGAGGAGAGACCCAGTACTTC CAVSLGRGGETQYF
NA TRBJ2-7 NA TRBV6-5 16 TGTGCCAGCAGTTACTCAACAGGTATAAGCTCCTACGAGCAGTACTTC CASSYSTGISSYEQYF
NA TRBJ2-5 NA TRBV9 14 TGTGCCAGCAGCCCCCAGGGGGGGATCGGGACCCAGTACTTC CASSPQGGIGTQYF
NA TRBJ2-5 TRBD2 TRBV29-1 15 TGCAGCGCCGTAACTAGCGGGAGGAGGGAAGAGACCCAGTACTTC CSAVTSGRREETQYF
NA TRBJ1-5 NA TRBV6-1 14 TGTGCCACCTCAGGCGGGGTACGCAATCAGCCCCAGCATTTT CATSGGVRNQPQHF
NA TRBJ2-5 NA TRBV7-7 13 TGTGCTAGCAGCTTACAAGGCCTAGAGACCCAGTACTTC CASSLQGLETQYF